The 2 T cell receptor beta chains listed next were all sequenced from one sample in a study of beta chain features in type 1 diabetes. Sequenced material consisted of expressed TCRB transcripts (all of the isolated RNA was reverse transcribed). The table came from immunoSEQ multiplex PCR; TCRdb's copy has only in-frame clones and leaves some out. The table has about 930,000 clones, about 17% seen once. The sample was naive CD4+ T cells from blood. These receptors all stem from a woman under 30 in good health.

This clone was seen a few times. The chain recombines TRBV7-8 with TRBJ1-5; TRBD1 might be the D (5 bases). CDR1 and CDR2 (germline): SGHVS, FQNEAQ. Trimming removed 0 bases from V and 8 bases from J, with 17 bases in between. The CDR3 contains 16 residues. CDR3 loop: CASSLATQSGGKPQHF. The CDR3 DNA sequence: TGTGCCAGCAGCTTAGCCACCCAATCGGGGGGAAAGCCCCAGCATTTT.

This rearrangement joins TRBV9 to TRBJ2-2; 8 bases match TRBD2. CDR3 length equals 16 residues. Germline values: CDR1 SGDLS, CDR2 YYNGEE. With 0 bases clipped from V and 3 bases from J, the junction kept 4 bases outside the gene matches. The CDR3 spells CASSVGLAIYTGELFF. CDR3 in DNA: TGTGCCAGCAGCGTAGGACTAGCGATATACACCGGGGAGCTGTTTTTT. The full variable domain, in which reference TRBV9 and TRBJ2-2 provide the parts outside the CDR3, is DSGVTQTPKHLITATGQRVTLRCSPRSGDLSVYWYQQSLDQGLQFLIQYYNGEERAKGNILERFSAQQFPDLHSELNLSSLELGDSALYFCASSVGLAIYTGELFFGEGSRLTVL.